Listed below are T cell receptor beta chains from one sample, sequenced in a study of CD8+ T cells in alopecia areata. The protocol was immunoSEQ multiplex PCR, while the TCRdb copy is restricted to in-frame clones and leaves out a portion. The sample records 150,000 to 200,000 clones, approximately 59% being singletons. The starting material was CD4+ T cells sorted from blood, obtained at week 0. The receptors shown here come from a human donor with alopecia areata. Both conserved end residues are part of each CDR3. Fields, in order: V gene, clone size, D gene, J gene, CDR3 DNA, CDR3 protein. D genes are given only for firm matches. Size values are once, few and many counts, or a class for expanded clones, and some rows have none.

v_call: TRBV9
clone_size: .
d_call: .
j_call: TRBJ1-3
cdr3_nt: TGTGCCAGCAGCCTGGGACCGTTTTCTGGAAACACCATATATTTT
cdr3_aa: CASSLGPFSGNTIYF

v_call: TRBV2
clone_size: many
d_call: TRBD1
j_call: TRBJ2-7
cdr3_nt: TGTGCCAGCCAGACAGGGCCCTACGAGCAGTACTTC
cdr3_aa: CASQTGPYEQYF

v_call: TRBV6-5
clone_size: few
d_call: .
j_call: TRBJ1-6
cdr3_nt: TGTGCCAGCAGTTACTCGAACACAGGCCGTAATTCACCCCTCCACTTT
cdr3_aa: CASSYSNTGRNSPLHF

v_call: TRBV6-1
clone_size: .
d_call: .
j_call: TRBJ2-5
cdr3_nt: TGTGCCAGCAGTCACTCGGAGACCCAGTACTTC
cdr3_aa: CASSHSETQYF

v_call: TRBV5-1
clone_size: .
d_call: .
j_call: TRBJ1-1
cdr3_nt: TGCGCCAGCAGCTTGGTGCGGGCGCGGGCTGAAGCTTTCTTT
cdr3_aa: CASSLVRARAEAFF

v_call: TRBV30
clone_size: few
d_call: TRBD2
j_call: TRBJ2-1
cdr3_nt: TGTGCCTGGAGACTAGCGGGGGGGAATGAGCAGTTCTTC
cdr3_aa: CAWRLAGGNEQFF

v_call: TRBV5-1
clone_size: .
d_call: .
j_call: TRBJ2-7
cdr3_nt: TGCGCCAGCAGCTTGTCGGCGGCGTCCTACGAGCAGTACTTC
cdr3_aa: CASSLSAASYEQYF

v_call: TRBV4-1
clone_size: .
d_call: TRBD1
j_call: TRBJ2-5
cdr3_nt: TGCGCCAGCAGCCAGGACAGGGCCCCCGTGGAGACCCAGTACTTC
cdr3_aa: CASSQDRAPVETQYF

v_call: TRBV5-1
clone_size: .
d_call: .
j_call: TRBJ1-4
cdr3_nt: TGCGCCAGCAGCAAGACAAGCGGAGATGAAAAACTGTTTTTT
cdr3_aa: CASSKTSGDEKLFF

v_call: TRBV7-3
clone_size: .
d_call: .
j_call: TRBJ2-1
cdr3_nt: TGTGCCAGCAGCTTAGGGTCCCCCTCCTACAATGAGCAGTTCTTC
cdr3_aa: CASSLGSPSYNEQFF